The 8 T cell receptor beta chains listed next were all sequenced from one sample in a study of blood T cell repertoires in COVID-19. Assay used: immunoSEQ multiplex PCR; TCRdb lists only in-frame clones, some missing. The data hold around 60,000 clones, with 84% observed a single time. Sequencing was done on a sample of peripheral blood. These receptors all stem from a man in his 60s with COVID-19, enrolled during active disease.

V is TRBV9 and J is TRBJ2-2; 8 bases align to TRBD1. Per the germline V gene, CDR1 is SGDLS and CDR2 is YYNGEE. V gave up 0 bases and J gave up 2 bases; unmatched junction bases: 3. The CDR3 totals 16 residues. The CDR3 sequence is CASSVGSGGNTGELFF. The CDR3 DNA follows: TGTGCCAGCAGCGTAGGATCAGGGGGCAACACCGGGGAGCTGTTTTTT.

The genes are TRBV6-5 and TRBJ2-2; no reliable D call. Germline V gene data show CDR1 as MNHEY and CDR2 as SVGAGI. V was clipped by 0 bases and J by 7 bases, with 9 bases between them. This CDR3 comprises 14 residues. The chain's CDR3 is CASSYSYALGELFF. The CDR3 nucleotides read TGTGCCAGCAGTTACTCCTACGCACTCGGGGAGCTGTTTTTT.

In DNA form, the CDR3 reads TGTGCCAGCAGCCGGACAGGGGCCGCAGATACGCAGTATTTT. Translating gives CASSRTGAADTQYF. The V call is TRBV11-3, the J call TRBJ2-3; TRBD1 agrees at 9 bases. The V gene end was trimmed by 5 bases and the J gene end by 4 bases; junction bases not matched to a gene: 4. The CDR3 covers 14 residues. CDR1 SGHNT and CDR2 YENEEA come from the germline V gene.

The chain has TRBV5-1 and TRBJ1-1; unclear D gene. The CDR3 is made up of 13 amino acids. Germline V gene sequence: CDR1 SGHRS, CDR2 YFSETQ. Trimming left V 4 bases short and J 7 bases short, with 14 bases between. The CDR3 loop reads CASSRRGSGEAFF. The CDR3 nucleotides read TGCGCCAGCAGCCGGCGGGGAAGTGGTGAAGCTTTCTTT.

V is TRBV7-6 and J is TRBJ1-2, with D hard to call. Germline V gene sequence: CDR1 SGHVS, CDR2 FNYEAQ. The CDR3 runs to 12 residues. The V gene lost 11 bases and the J gene lost 4 bases, with 14 bases spanning the gap. CDR3 nucleotide sequence: TGTGCCGCTATAAACGTATCCTATGGCTACACCTTC. This codes for CAAINVSYGYTF. Filled out from reference TRBV7-6 and TRBJ1-2, the complete variable domain reads GAGVSQSPRYKVTKRGQDVALRCDPISGHVSLYWYRQALGQGPEFLTYFNYEAQQDKSGLPNDRFSAERPEGSISTLTIQRTEQRDSAMYRCAAINVSYGYTFGSGTRLTVV.

The V and J genes are TRBV9 and TRBJ2-5, with 7 nucleotides matching TRBD1. The CDR3 loop spans 16 amino acids. Germline trimming cut 4 bases from V and 2 bases from J; bases unmatched to any gene: 11. Per the germline V gene, CDR1 is SGDLS and CDR2 is YYNGEE. The CDR3 DNA reads TGTGCCAGCAGCTTCCGACAGGGAAATTTGCAAGAGACCCAGTACTTC. Amino acids: CASSFRQGNLQETQYF. Using reference TRBV9 and TRBJ2-5 for the parts outside the CDR3, the full variable domain is DSGVTQTPKHLITATGQRVTLRCSPRSGDLSVYWYQQSLDQGLQFLIQYYNGEERAKGNILERFSAQQFPDLHSELNLSSLELGDSALYFCASSFRQGNLQETQYFGPGTRLLVL.

A single count supports this clone. The chain combines TRBV9 with TRBJ2-2; perhaps TRBD2 as D (5 bases). Germline CDR1 reads SGDLS; CDR2 reads YYNGEE. V lost 0 bases and J 12 bases, leaving 15 bases between the germline ends. This CDR3 has 14 amino acids. CDR3 amino acids: CASSVVLDPYQLFF. For the CDR3, the DNA is TGTGCCAGCAGCGTAGTACTAGACCCGTATCAGCTGTTTTTT.

Here the CDR3 reads CASSAQASLAGELFF. CDR3 nucleotide sequence: TGTGCCAGCAGTGCTCAAGCTTCACTAGCCGGGGAGCTGTTTTTT. This sequence joins TRBV2 and TRBJ2-2, with D possibly being TRBD2 (5 bases). V lost 4 bases and J lost 6, with 15 bases in between. The CDR3 has 15 residues. Germline lookup yields CDR1 SNHLY and CDR2 FYNNEI.